This TCR beta chain appears in the sequencing data of a study of technical replicates of blood from a handful of donors. Germline trimming cut 6 bases from V and 4 bases from J; bases unmatched to any gene: 8. Germline values: CDR1 MNHNS, CDR2 SASEGT. There are 15 residues in the CDR3. Measured with immunoSEQ multiplex PCR; TCRdb has only the in-frame clones, and not every one. This table has 85,000 to 100,000 clones, approximately 95% appearing once. Material for sequencing was T cells isolated from PBMCs. The chain is built from TRBV6-1 and TRBJ2-1, with 8 nucleotides matching TRBD2. The receptor was isolated from a human donor in good health. The CDR3 DNA reads as TGTGCCAGCAGGCCGGGACTAGACCGATACAATGAGCAGTTCTTC. It is translated as CASRPGLDRYNEQFF.